This TCR beta chain was documented in a study of blood T cells in healthy people across ages. The second PCR ran roughly 7 to 12 cycles with a sample-barcoded 5' primer and J-beta primers. MiXCR was run by TCRdb on the 5' RACE reads, yielding one entry per CDR3 protein. The sample consists of 500,000 to 700,000 distinct CDR3 sequences, under 30% of them appearing once. The sample holds many counts of this clonotype. The CDR3 sequence is 14 residues long. Per the germline V gene, CDR1 is SGHVS and CDR2 is FQNEAQ. V lost 5 bases and J lost 4; bases outside the gene matches: 8. The sequencing sample was made of blood. The V gene is TRBV7-8, the J gene TRBJ2-7, with 7 bases lining up with TRBD1. This TCR was recovered from a woman aged 80 or over in good health. Here the CDR3 reads CASSVDRNSYEQYF. CDR3 bases: TGTGCCAGCAGCGTGGACAGGAACTCTTACGAGCAGTACTTC.